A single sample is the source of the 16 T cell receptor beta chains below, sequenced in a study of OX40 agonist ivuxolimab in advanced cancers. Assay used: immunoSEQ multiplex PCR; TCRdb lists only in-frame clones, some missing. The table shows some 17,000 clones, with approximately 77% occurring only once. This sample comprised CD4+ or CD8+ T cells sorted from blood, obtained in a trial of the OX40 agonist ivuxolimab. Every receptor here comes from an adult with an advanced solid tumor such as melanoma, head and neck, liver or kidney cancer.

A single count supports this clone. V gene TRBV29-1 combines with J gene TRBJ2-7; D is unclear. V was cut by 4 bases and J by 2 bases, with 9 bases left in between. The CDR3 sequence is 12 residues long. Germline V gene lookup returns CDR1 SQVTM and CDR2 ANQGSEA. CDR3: CSVAGETYEQYF. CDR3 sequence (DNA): TGCAGCGTTGCGGGCGAGACCTACGAGCAGTACTTC.

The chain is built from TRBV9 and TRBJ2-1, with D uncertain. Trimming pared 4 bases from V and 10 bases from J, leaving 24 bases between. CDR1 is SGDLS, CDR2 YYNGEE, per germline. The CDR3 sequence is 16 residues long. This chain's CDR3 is CASSPNSRRRPKEQFF. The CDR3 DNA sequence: TGTGCCAGCAGCCCGAACAGTAGGCGGAGACCCAAAGAGCAGTTCTTC.

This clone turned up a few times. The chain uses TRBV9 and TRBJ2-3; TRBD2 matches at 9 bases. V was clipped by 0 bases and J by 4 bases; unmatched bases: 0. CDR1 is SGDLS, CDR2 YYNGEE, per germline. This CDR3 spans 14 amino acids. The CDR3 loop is CASSVGTSADTQYF. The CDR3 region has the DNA TGTGCCAGCAGCGTAGGGACTAGCGCAGATACGCAGTATTTT.

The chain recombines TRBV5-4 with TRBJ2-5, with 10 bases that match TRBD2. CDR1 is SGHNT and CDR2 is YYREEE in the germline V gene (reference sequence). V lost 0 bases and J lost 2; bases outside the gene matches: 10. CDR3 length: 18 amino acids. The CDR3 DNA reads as TGTGCCAGCAGCTTGGAGCGGGGGGGCCGCGTTGGACAAGAGACCCAGTACTTC. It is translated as CASSLERGGRVGQETQYF.

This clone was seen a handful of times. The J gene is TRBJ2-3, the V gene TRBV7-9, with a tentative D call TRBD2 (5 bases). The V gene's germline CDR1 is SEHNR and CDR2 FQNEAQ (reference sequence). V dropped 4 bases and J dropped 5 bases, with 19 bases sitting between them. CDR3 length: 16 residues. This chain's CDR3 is CASSSPTTSIKDTQYF. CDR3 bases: TGTGCCAGCAGCTCCCCGACTACATCTATTAAAGATACGCAGTATTTT.

CDR3 loop: CATSRDSRAPLETQYF. DNA for the CDR3: TGTGCCACCAGCAGAGATAGCAGGGCCCCCCTAGAGACCCAGTACTTC. The genes are TRBV15 and TRBJ2-5; D possibly corresponds to TRBD1 (5 bases). Trimming cost V 0 bases and J 4 bases, with 15 bases left between them. The CDR3 is 16 residues long. Germline V gene data show CDR1 as LNHNV and CDR2 as YYDKDF (reference sequence).

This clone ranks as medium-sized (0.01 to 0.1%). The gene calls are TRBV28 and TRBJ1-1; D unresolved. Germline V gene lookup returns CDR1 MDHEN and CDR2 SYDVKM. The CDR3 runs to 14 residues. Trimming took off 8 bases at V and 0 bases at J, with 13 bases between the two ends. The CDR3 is CASASTGLNTEAFF. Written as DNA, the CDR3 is TGTGCCAGCGCCTCGACGGGGTTGAACACTGAAGCTTTCTTT.

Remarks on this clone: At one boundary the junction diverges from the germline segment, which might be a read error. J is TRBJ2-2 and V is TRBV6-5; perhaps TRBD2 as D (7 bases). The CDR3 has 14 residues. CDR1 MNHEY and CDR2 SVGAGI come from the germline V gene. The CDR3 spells CASSYGGGTAELFF. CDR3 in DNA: TGTGCCAGCAGTTACGGGGGGGGCACCGCGGAGCTGTTTTTT.

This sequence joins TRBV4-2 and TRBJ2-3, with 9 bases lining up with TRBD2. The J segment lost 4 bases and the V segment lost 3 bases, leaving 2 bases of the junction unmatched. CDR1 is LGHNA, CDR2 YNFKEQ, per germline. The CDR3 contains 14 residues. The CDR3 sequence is CASSQGLAADTQYF. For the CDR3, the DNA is TGTGCCAGCAGCCAGGGACTAGCAGCAGATACGCAGTATTTT.

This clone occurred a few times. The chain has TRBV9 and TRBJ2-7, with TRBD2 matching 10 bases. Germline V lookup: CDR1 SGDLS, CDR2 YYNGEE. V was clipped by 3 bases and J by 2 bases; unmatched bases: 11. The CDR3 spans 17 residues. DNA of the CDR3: TGTGCCAGCAGCGAACTAGCGGGGCCGACCCGACCCTACGAGCAGTACTTC. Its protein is CASSELAGPTRPYEQYF.

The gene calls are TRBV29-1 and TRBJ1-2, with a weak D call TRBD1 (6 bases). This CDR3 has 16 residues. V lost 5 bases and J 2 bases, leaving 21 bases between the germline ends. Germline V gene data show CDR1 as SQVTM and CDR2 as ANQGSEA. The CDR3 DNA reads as TGCAGCGTTTCGATGAAAACAGCAGGGGTGAACTATGGCTACACCTTC. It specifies CSVSMKTAGVNYGYTF.

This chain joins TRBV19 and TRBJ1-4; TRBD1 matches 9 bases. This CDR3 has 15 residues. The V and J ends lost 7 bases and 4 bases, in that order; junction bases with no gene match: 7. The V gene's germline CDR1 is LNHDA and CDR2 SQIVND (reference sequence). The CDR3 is CASKTRDRDNEKLFF. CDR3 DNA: TGTGCCAGTAAGACCAGGGACAGGGATAATGAAAAACTGTTTTTT. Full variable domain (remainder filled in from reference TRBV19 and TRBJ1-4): DGGITQSPKYLFRKEGQNVTLSCEQNLNHDAMYWYRQDPGQGLRLIYYSQIVNDFQKGDIAEGYSVSREKKESFPLTVTSAQKNPTAFYLCASKTRDRDNEKLFFGSGTQLSVL.

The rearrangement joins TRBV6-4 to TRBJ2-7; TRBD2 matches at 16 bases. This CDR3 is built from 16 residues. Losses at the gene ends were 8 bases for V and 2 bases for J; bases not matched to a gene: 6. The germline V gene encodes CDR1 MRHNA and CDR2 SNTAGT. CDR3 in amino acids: CASRPGLAGGPYEQYF. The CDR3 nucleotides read TGTGCCAGCCGCCCGGGACTAGCGGGGGGGCCCTACGAGCAGTACTTC.

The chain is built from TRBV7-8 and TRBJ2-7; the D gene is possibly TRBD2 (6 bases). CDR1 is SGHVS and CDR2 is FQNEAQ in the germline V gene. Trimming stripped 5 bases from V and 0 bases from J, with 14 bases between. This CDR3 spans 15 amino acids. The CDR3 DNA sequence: TGTGCCAGCAGCCCGAGCGGGTCCGTCTCCTACGAGCAGTACTTC. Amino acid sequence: CASSPSGSVSYEQYF.

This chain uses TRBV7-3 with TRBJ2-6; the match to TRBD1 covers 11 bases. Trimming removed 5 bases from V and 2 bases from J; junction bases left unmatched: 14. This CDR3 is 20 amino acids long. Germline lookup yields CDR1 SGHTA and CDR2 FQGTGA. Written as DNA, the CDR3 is TGTGCCAGCAGCCATTTCGCCGGGACAGGGGGTAAACCTGGGGCCAACGTCCTGACTTTC. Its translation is CASSHFAGTGGKPGANVLTF.

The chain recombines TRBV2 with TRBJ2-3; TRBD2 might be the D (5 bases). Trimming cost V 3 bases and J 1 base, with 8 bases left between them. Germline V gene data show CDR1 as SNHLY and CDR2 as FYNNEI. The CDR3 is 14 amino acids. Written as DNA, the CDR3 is TGTGCCAGCAGTGAGAGGGCAGGCACAGATACGCAGTATTTT. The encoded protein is CASSERAGTDTQYF.